This entry is about one T cell receptor beta chain. The sample belongs to a study of identical twins. The germline gives CDR1 SQVTM, CDR2 ANQGSEA. CDR3 size: 12 residues. V lost 0 bases and J 7 bases, leaving 10 bases between the germline ends. TCRdb reanalysed the 5' RACE reads using MiXCR and keeps one entry per CDR3 protein. The sample includes under 900,000 distinct CDR3 sequences, about 20% of them seen just once. In addition, the sample was reused for a study of T cells expressing NK-cell markers.

This chain uses TRBV29-1 with TRBJ2-7; D is undetermined. The receptor's source is a woman between 18 and 30 years old in good health. The sample consisted of PBMCs. The CDR3 loop is CSVEEGFGEQYF. The CDR3 DNA reads as TGCAGCGTTGAAGAGGGCTTTGGGGAGCAGTACTTC.